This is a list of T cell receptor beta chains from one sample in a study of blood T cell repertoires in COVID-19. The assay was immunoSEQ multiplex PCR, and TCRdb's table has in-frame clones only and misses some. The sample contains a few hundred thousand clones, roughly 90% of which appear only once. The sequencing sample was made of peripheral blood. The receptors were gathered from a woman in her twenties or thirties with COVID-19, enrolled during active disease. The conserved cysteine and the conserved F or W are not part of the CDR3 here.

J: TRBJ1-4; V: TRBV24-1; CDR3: ATSDSRQGRGEKLF
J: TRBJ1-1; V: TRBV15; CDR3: ATSRDRGKAF
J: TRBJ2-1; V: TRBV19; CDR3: ASSMLDIRLASYNEQF
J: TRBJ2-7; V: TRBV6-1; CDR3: ASSEAKWCGTVVCEQY
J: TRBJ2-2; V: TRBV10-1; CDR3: ASSDPAVRPGELF
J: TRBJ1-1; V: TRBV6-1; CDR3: ASSERTGGAF
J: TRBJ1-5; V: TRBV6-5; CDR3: ASSSTGSNQPQH
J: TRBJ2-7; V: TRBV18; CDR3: ASSANYEQY
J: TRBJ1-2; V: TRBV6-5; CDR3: ASSYRDRGNYGYT
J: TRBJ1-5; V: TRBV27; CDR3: ASSFSGTGGLSNQPQH
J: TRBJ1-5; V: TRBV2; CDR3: ASSHSGYSNQPQH
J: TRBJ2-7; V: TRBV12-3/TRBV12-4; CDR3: ASTLGLVREQY
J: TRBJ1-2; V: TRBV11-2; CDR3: ASSLGRQEIPYGYT
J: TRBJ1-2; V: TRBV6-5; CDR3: ASAQGANYGYT
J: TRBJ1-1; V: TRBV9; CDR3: ASSVFGVTTEAF
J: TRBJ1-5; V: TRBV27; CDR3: ASRSQGANQPQH